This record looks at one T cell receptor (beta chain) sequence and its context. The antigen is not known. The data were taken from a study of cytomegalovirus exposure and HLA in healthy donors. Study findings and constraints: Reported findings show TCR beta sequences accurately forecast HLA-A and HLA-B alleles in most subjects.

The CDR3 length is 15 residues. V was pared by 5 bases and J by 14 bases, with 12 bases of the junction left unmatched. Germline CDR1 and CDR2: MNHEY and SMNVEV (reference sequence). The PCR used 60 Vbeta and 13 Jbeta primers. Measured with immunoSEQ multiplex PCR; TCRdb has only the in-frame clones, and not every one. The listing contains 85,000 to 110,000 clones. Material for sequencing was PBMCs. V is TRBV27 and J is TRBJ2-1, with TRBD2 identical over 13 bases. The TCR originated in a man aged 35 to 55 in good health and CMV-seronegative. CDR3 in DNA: TGTGCCAGCAGTACGGGACTAGCGGGACATCCCAAGGAGTTCTTC. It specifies CASSTGLAGHPKEFF.